These 24 T cell receptor beta chains originate from one sample sequenced in a study of blood T cell repertoires in COVID-19. Produced via immunoSEQ multiplex PCR; TCRdb's table is partial and in-frame only. The table includes approximately 150,000 clones, roughly 84% detected once. Sequencing was performed on peripheral blood. The origin of the receptors is a man aged 25-40 years with COVID-19, enrolled during active disease.

J is TRBJ1-1 and V is TRBV18, with D uncertain. This CDR3 region has 12 residues. In germline, CDR1 is KGHSH, CDR2 LQKENI. Deletions cut 3 bases from V and 6 bases from J, with 8 bases between. The DNA of the CDR3 is TGTGCCAGCTCACCTAAAACAGCTGAAGCTTTCTTT. Amino acids: CASSPKTAEAFF.

The J gene is TRBJ2-5, the V gene TRBV19; 9 nucleotides match TRBD1. The CDR3 has 14 amino acids. The trim removed 8 bases at V and 4 bases at J, leaving 8 bases unmatched. Germline CDR1 is LNHDA and CDR2 is SQIVND (reference sequence). Here the CDR3 DNA reads TGTGCCAGTTCAGACAGGGGGAGGAGAGAGACCCAGTACTTC. It translates to CASSDRGRRETQYF.

This clone has just a few counts. The J gene is TRBJ1-5, the V gene TRBV15, with 7 bases that match TRBD1. The CDR3 is made up of 15 amino acids. V lost 0 bases, J lost 5 bases, and 4 bases stayed unmatched. The germline CDR1 and CDR2 sequences are LNHNV and YYDKDF (reference sequence). The CDR3 here is CATSRDWDSHQPQHF. The CDR3 DNA is TGTGCCACCAGCAGAGATTGGGACAGCCATCAGCCCCAGCATTTT.

V is TRBV7-2 and J is TRBJ2-5; maybe TRBD2 (6 bases). Germline V gene lookup returns CDR1 SGHTA and CDR2 FQGNSA. This CDR3 is built from 15 residues. V was pared by 6 bases and J by 5 bases, with 19 bases between. DNA of the CDR3: TGTGCCAGCAGATCCAGAAATCTCGGAGGGGAGACCCAGTACTTC. Protein: CASRSRNLGGETQYF.

The sample holds a few counts of this clone. V is TRBV4-3 and J is TRBJ1-6; a possible D gene is TRBD1 (6 bases). CDR1 and CDR2 from the germline V gene are LGHNA and YSLEER. V lost 2 bases to trimming and J lost 13 bases, with 24 bases between them. The CDR3 consists of 17 residues. The CDR3 is CASSQLGPGQLAQPLHF. The DNA of the CDR3 is TGCGCCAGCAGCCAACTGGGCCCTGGACAGCTCGCGCAGCCCCTCCACTTT.

The chain carries TRBV9 and TRBJ1-1; the match to TRBD1 covers 8 bases. The ends lost 0 bases at V and 4 bases at J; junction bases unmatched: 11. The CDR3 sequence is 17 residues long. Germline CDR1 SGDLS, CDR2 YYNGEE. CDR3 in amino acids: CASSVGSQGAVVTEAFF. DNA of the CDR3: TGTGCCAGCAGCGTAGGCTCCCAGGGGGCCGTGGTCACTGAAGCTTTCTTT. The full variable domain, its missing parts supplied by reference TRBV9 and TRBJ1-1, is DSGVTQTPKHLITATGQRVTLRCSPRSGDLSVYWYQQSLDQGLQFLIQYYNGEERAKGNILERFSAQQFPDLHSELNLSSLELGDSALYFCASSVGSQGAVVTEAFFGQGTRLTVV.

The chain carries TRBV6-2 or TRBV6-3 and TRBJ2-7; possibly TRBD2 for D (5 bases). V lost 5 bases and J 4 bases, leaving 15 bases between the germline ends. This CDR3 comprises 14 residues. From germline, CDR1 is MNHEY and CDR2 SVGEGT. CDR3 nucleotides: TGTGCCAGCAGTCCGCGGGCTGGTGGGTACGAGCAGTACTTC. It encodes CASSPRAGGYEQYF.

The chain employs TRBV5-1 and TRBJ2-5; 14 bases fit TRBD2. The CDR3 sequence is 16 residues long. From germline, CDR1 is SGHRS and CDR2 YFSETQ. With 5 bases clipped from V and 5 bases from J, the junction kept 8 bases outside the gene matches. The CDR3 is CASRAGLAGDGETQYF. The CDR3 bases are TGCGCCAGCAGGGCGGGACTAGCGGGAGACGGGGAGACCCAGTACTTC.

The chain is built from TRBV9 and TRBJ1-3; tentative D call: TRBD1 (5 bases). The CDR3 sequence is 16 residues long. The V end lost 3 bases, the J end lost 5 bases, and 18 bases lay between the germline ends. CDR1 and CDR2 from the germline V gene are SGDLS and YYNGEE. The CDR3 sequence is CASSGAGGVKRNTIYF. The CDR3 DNA follows: TGTGCCAGCAGCGGGGCCGGAGGGGTTAAAAGAAACACCATATATTTT.

The V gene is TRBV19, the J gene TRBJ1-1; unclear D gene. Trimming took off 2 bases at V and 1 base at J, with 8 bases between the two ends. Germline V gene data show CDR1 as LNHDA and CDR2 as SQIVND (reference sequence). This CDR3 is 14 amino acids long. CDR3 amino acids: CASSILFRNTEAFF. CDR3 DNA sequence: TGTGCCAGTAGTATATTGTTCCGGAACACTGAAGCTTTCTTT.

This chain connects TRBV7-2 to TRBJ2-5, with 11 bases identical to TRBD2. Germline CDR1 SGHTA, CDR2 FQGNSA. Trimming at V came to 5 bases and at J to 5 bases, leaving 10 bases not matched to a gene. CDR3 size: 16 residues. In DNA, the CDR3 is TGTGCCAGCAGCCCGCCGACTAGCGGGATGAGGGAGACCCAGTACTTC. Its protein product is CASSPPTSGMRETQYF.

This sequence joins TRBV21-1 and TRBJ2-4; TRBD1 is the table's D call, not checked against the DNA. TRBV21-1 is listed as a pseudogene. The CDR3 totals 19 residues. DNA of the CDR3: TGTGCCAGCAGCGGGCCCGGGACAGAGACCTTCCTAGCCAAAAACATTCAGTACTTC. Protein sequence: CASSGPGTETFLAKNIQYF.

V is TRBV19 and J is TRBJ1-5; 9 bases are a match to TRBD1. Germline V gene data show CDR1 as LNHDA and CDR2 as SQIVND (reference sequence). The CDR3 totals 15 residues. The V gene end was trimmed by 3 bases and the J gene end by 7 bases; junction bases not matched to a gene: 7. In DNA, the CDR3 is TGTGCCAGTAGTATTTTGGACAGGGGAGGGCAGCCCCAGCATTTT. The encoded protein is CASSILDRGGQPQHF.

J is TRBJ2-3 and V is TRBV19; tentative D call: TRBD1 (6 bases). Deletions cut 5 bases from V and 3 bases from J, with 12 bases between. There are 14 residues in the CDR3. In germline, CDR1 is LNHDA, CDR2 SQIVND (reference sequence). CDR3 sequence (DNA): TGTGCCAGTAGTCCCCAAGGGGGAACAGATACGCAGTATTTT. Its protein product is CASSPQGGTDTQYF.

CDR3 coding DNA: TGCGCCAGCAGCCAAGGAGGGGTGCTTTTAGAGCGGGAGAGAGATACGCAGTATTTT. Translation: CASSQGGVLLERERDTQYF. This chain uses TRBV4-1 with TRBJ2-3, with TRBD2 matching over 8 bases. V gave up 1 base and J gave up 5 bases; unmatched junction bases: 17. This CDR3 has 19 amino acids. Looked up from germline, CDR1 is MGHRA and CDR2 is YSYEKL.

This sequence joins TRBV29-1 and TRBJ2-3; TRBD2 matches at 8 bases. V was clipped by 4 bases and J by 0 bases; unmatched bases: 6. Germline loops: CDR1 SQVTM, CDR2 ANQGSEA. The CDR3 consists of 15 residues. The CDR3 spells CSVVRSGASTDTQYF. CDR3 nucleotides: TGCAGCGTTGTTCGTAGCGGGGCTAGCACAGATACGCAGTATTTT.

J is TRBJ1-6 and V is TRBV9, with a possible D match to TRBD1 (5 bases). The CDR3 contains 13 residues. V was cut by 3 bases and J by 13 bases, with 14 bases left in between. Germline-derived CDR1 and CDR2 are SGDLS and YYNGEE. The CDR3 sequence is CASSAPGKGPLHF. CDR3 nucleotide sequence: TGTGCCAGCAGCGCCCCAGGGAAGGGGCCCCTCCACTTT.

This sequence joins TRBV7-3 and TRBJ2-1; the match to TRBD1 covers 10 bases. Germline CDR1 is SGHTA and CDR2 is FQGTGA. The CDR3 covers 17 residues. V dropped 5 bases and J dropped 3; count of bases not matched to a gene: 10. CDR3 protein: CASSPTGRTGGYNEQFF. The CDR3 DNA sequence: TGTGCCAGCAGCCCAACAGGGAGGACAGGGGGCTACAATGAGCAGTTCTTC. The variable domain in full, with the rest retrieved from reference TRBV7-3 and TRBJ2-1, is GAGVSQTPSNKVTEKGKYVELRCDPISGHTALYWYRQSLGQGPEFLIYFQGTGAADDSGLPNDRFFAVRPEGSVSTLKIQRTERGDSAVYLCASSPTGRTGGYNEQFFGPGTRLTVL.

This clone has ten or more counts. The chain combines TRBV6-1 with TRBJ2-7; 9 bases align to TRBD1. V dropped 3 bases and J dropped 6; count of bases not matched to a gene: 6. CDR3 length equals 14 residues. Germline V CDR1 and CDR2: MNHNS, SASEGT. CDR3 nucleotides: TGTGCCAGCAGTGAGGGACAGGGAGGTAGCGAGCAGTACTTC. Protein: CASSEGQGGSEQYF.

The chain combines TRBV28 with TRBJ1-6; 9 nucleotides agree with TRBD1. Germline CDR1 is MDHEN and CDR2 is SYDVKM. The CDR3 consists of 15 residues. J was trimmed by 10 bases and V by 7 bases; bases with no gene match: 11. CDR3 sequence: CASTPSGTGHSPLHF. CDR3 nucleotides: TGTGCCAGCACCCCCTCCGGGACAGGGCACTCACCCCTCCACTTT.

In its sample, this clone was seen a few times. CDR3 sequence (DNA): TGCGCCAGCAGCCAAGGAGGCGGAGGACTATACAATGAGCAGTTCTTC. Its translation: CASSQGGGGLYNEQFF. This chain links TRBV4-1 with TRBJ2-1, with a weak D call TRBD2 (6 bases). The CDR3 runs to 16 residues. V shed 1 base and J shed 4 bases, with 14 bases lying between them. Germline V gene sequence: CDR1 MGHRA, CDR2 YSYEKL.

This clone showed up just a few times. V usage is TRBV19 and J usage is TRBJ2-3; 10 bases fit TRBD1. The CDR3 is made up of 17 amino acids. CDR1 LNHDA and CDR2 SQIVND come from the germline V gene (reference sequence). J lost 0 bases, V lost 6 bases, and 9 bases had no gene match. This CDR3 reads CASRPGQGSISTDTQYF. The DNA of the CDR3 is TGTGCCAGTAGGCCGGGACAGGGGTCAATTAGCACAGATACGCAGTATTTT.

This chain connects TRBV7-3 to TRBJ2-7; the match to TRBD1 covers 10 bases. Unmatched junction bases numbered 13, after V lost 0 bases and J lost 2 bases. Germline V gene sequence: CDR1 SGHTA, CDR2 FQGTGA. The CDR3 is 19 residues long. The CDR3 loop is CASSLTIEMPGQGPYEQYF. The CDR3 region has the DNA TGTGCCAGCAGCTTAACGATTGAGATGCCGGGACAGGGGCCCTACGAGCAGTACTTC.

The chain has TRBV9 and TRBJ2-1; 11 bases match TRBD2. The germline V gene has CDR1 SGDLS and CDR2 YYNGEE. The trim removed 0 bases at V and 5 bases at J, leaving 4 bases unmatched. This CDR3 contains 16 residues. The CDR3 is CASSVASSGGNNEQFF. The CDR3 DNA is TGTGCCAGCAGCGTAGCTTCTAGCGGGGGGAACAATGAGCAGTTCTTC.